This TCR beta chain was captured in a study of blood T cell repertoires in COVID-19. Profiled with immunoSEQ multiplex PCR; TCRdb holds only in-frame clones, not every one. The data contain roughly 410,000 clones, about 89% of them seen just once; the ten biggest clones take up approximately 2.4%. Per the germline V gene, CDR1 is SGHKS and CDR2 is YYEKEE (reference sequence). Trimming pared 0 bases from V and 4 bases from J, leaving 13 bases between. This CDR3 contains 15 residues. This clonotype was obtained from a woman in her sixties or seventies with COVID-19, enrolled during active disease. The rearrangement uses TRBV5-5 and TRBJ1-2; possible D gene TRBD1, 6 bases. Sequenced sample: peripheral blood. CDR3 nucleotides: TGTGCCAGCAGCTTGGCCACGACAGGCCTCTATGGCTACACCTTC. Translated: CASSLATTGLYGYTF.